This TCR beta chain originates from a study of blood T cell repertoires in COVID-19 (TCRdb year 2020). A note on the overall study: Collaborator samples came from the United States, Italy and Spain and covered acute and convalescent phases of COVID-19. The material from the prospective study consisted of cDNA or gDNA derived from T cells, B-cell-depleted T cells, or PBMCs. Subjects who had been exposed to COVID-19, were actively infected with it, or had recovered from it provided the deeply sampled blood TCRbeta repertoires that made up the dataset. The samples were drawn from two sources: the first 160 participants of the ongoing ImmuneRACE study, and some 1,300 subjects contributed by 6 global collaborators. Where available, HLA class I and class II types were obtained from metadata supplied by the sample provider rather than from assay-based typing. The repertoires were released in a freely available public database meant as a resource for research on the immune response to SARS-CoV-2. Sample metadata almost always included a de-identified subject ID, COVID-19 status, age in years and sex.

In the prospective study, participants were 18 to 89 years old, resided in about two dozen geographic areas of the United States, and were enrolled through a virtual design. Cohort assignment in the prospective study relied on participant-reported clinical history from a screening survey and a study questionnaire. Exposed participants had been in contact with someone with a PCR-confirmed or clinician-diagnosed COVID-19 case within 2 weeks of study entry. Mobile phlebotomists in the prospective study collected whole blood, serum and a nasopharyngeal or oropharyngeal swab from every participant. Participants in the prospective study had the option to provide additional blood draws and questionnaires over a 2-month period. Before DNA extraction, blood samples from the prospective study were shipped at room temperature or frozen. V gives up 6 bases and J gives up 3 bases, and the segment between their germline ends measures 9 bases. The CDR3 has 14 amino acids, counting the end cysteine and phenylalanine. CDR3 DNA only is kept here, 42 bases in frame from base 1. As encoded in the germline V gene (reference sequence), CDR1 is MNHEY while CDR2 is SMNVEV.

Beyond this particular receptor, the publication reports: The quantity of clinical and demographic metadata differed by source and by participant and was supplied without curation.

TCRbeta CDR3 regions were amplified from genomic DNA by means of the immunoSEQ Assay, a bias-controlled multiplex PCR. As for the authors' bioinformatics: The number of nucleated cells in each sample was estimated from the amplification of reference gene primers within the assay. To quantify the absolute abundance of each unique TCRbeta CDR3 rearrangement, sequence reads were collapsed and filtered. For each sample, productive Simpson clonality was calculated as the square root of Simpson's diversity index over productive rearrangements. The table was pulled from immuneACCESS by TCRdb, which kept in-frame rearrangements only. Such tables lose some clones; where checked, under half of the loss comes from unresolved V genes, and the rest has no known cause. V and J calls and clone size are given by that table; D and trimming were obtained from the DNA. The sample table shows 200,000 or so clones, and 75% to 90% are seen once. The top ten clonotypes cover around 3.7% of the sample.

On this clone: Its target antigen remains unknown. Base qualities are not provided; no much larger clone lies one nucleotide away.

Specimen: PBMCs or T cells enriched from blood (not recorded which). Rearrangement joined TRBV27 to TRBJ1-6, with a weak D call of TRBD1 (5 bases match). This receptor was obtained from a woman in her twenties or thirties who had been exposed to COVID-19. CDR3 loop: CASRGAHYNSPLHF. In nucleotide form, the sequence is TGTGCCAGCAGAGGGGCCCACTATAATTCACCCCTCCACTTT.